The 13 T cell receptor beta chains below come from one sample, sequenced in a study of OX40 agonist ivuxolimab in advanced cancers. Data came from immunoSEQ multiplex PCR; TCRdb stores just in-frame clones and leaves some out. This sample has fewer than 25,000 clones, with 65% to 90% found just once. This material consisted of CD4+ or CD8+ T cells sorted from blood, taken in a trial of the OX40 agonist ivuxolimab. These receptors were taken from an adult with an advanced solid tumor such as melanoma, head and neck, liver or kidney cancer.

This clone was recorded only once. The chain employs TRBV9 and TRBJ2-5; 10 bases are a match to TRBD2. V was clipped by 0 bases and J by 1 base; unmatched bases: 3. CDR1 is SGDLS, CDR2 YYNGEE, per germline. CDR3 length: 16 amino acids. The CDR3 coding sequence is TGTGCCAGCAGCGTAGCAGCGGGGGGGCTCCAAGAGACCCAGTACTTC. Its protein is CASSVAAGGLQETQYF.

This clone was detected a few times. CDR3 bases: TGTGCCAGCAGCTTAGTTCATACAGGGGGTCTGCAGTTCTTC. Protein sequence: CASSLVHTGGLQFF. The chain has TRBV7-2 and TRBJ2-1; 8 nucleotides align to TRBD1. CDR3 size: 14 residues. Germline CDR1 reads SGHTA; CDR2 reads FQGNSA. The trim removed 1 base at V and 12 bases at J, leaving 8 bases unmatched.

The J gene is TRBJ1-1, the V gene TRBV2; D not certain. The germline V gene encodes CDR1 SNHLY and CDR2 FYNNEI. This CDR3 region has 12 residues. The ends were cut back, 10 bases at V and 2 bases at J, with 11 bases in the middle. The CDR3 bases are TGTGCCACCAAGAAGTTAAACACTGAAGCTTTCTTT. Translated: CATKKLNTEAFF.

This chain connects TRBV2 to TRBJ2-1; 7 bases agree with TRBD2. Trimming took 7 bases from V and 6 from J; bases not matched to a gene: 6. The CDR3 extends over 13 amino acids. Germline V lookup: CDR1 SNHLY, CDR2 FYNNEI. CDR3 nucleotides: TGTGCCAGCAATGGGGGGGAATCCAATGAGCAGTTCTTC. Protein product: CASNGGESNEQFF.

The gene calls are TRBV15 and TRBJ1-1; TRBD1 aligns across 9 bases. Trimming cost V 0 bases and J 1 base; bases outside gene matches: 9. The CDR3 has 18 amino acids. Germline V CDR1 and CDR2: LNHNV, YYDKDF (reference sequence). CDR3 coding DNA: TGTGCCACCAGCAGAGATCAGGCCCCACAGGGGGCGAACACTGAAGCTTTCTTT. Translated: CATSRDQAPQGANTEAFF.

This chain links TRBV14 with TRBJ2-7; D call uncertain. CDR1 and CDR2 from the germline V gene are SGHDN and FVKESK. The CDR3 spans 14 residues. The V end lost 0 bases, the J end lost 3 bases, and 9 bases lay between the germline ends. The CDR3 here is CASSQDEVFYEQYF. The CDR3 nucleotides are TGTGCCAGCAGCCAAGATGAGGTGTTCTACGAGCAGTACTTC. Drawing the rest from reference TRBV14 and TRBJ2-7, the complete variable domain is EAGVTQFPSHSVIEKGQTVTLRCDPISGHDNLYWYRRVMGKEIKFLLHFVKESKQDESGMPNNRFLAERTGGTYSTLKVQPAELEDSGVYFCASSQDEVFYEQYFGPGTRLTVT.

The chain links TRBV10-3 to TRBJ2-1; perhaps TRBD1 as D (6 bases). Deletions cut 6 bases from V and 8 bases from J, with 26 bases between. Germline loops: CDR1 ENHRY, CDR2 SYGVKD. The CDR3 contains 17 residues. Here the CDR3 reads CAISPTDADRGGDEQFF. CDR3 DNA sequence: TGTGCCATCAGCCCGACAGACGCGGACAGAGGTGGCGATGAGCAGTTCTTC.

This clone occurred a few times. The rearrangement links TRBV7-3 to TRBJ2-7; no reliable D call. V was cut by 3 bases and J by 2 bases, with 5 bases left in between. This CDR3 is 12 amino acids long. In germline, CDR1 is SGHTA, CDR2 FQGTGA. The CDR3 coding sequence is TGTGCCAGCAGCTTCCATCCCTACGAGCAGTACTTC. Translating gives CASSFHPYEQYF.

The rearrangement links TRBV5-6 to TRBJ2-3; D is possibly TRBD1 (5 bases). The length of the CDR3 is 14 residues. V was cut by 0 bases and J by 5 bases, with 10 bases left in between. Germline V gene data show CDR1 as SGHDT and CDR2 as YYEEEE. The CDR3, as DNA: TGTGCCAGCAGCTTGGACAGGTTGGAAGATACGCAGTATTTT. It codes for CASSLDRLEDTQYF.

The V call is TRBV10-3, the J call TRBJ2-2; D may be TRBD1 (7 bases). The CDR3 sequence is 13 residues long. From germline, CDR1 is ENHRY and CDR2 SYGVKD. The V and J ends lost 6 bases and 3 bases respectively, with 8 bases between them. CDR3 region: CAISRGDTGELFF. The CDR3 DNA reads as TGTGCCATCAGCAGGGGGGACACCGGGGAGCTGTTTTTT.

The chain links TRBV9 to TRBJ1-5; no definite D call. CDR3 length: 13 residues. The V and J ends lost 0 bases and 6 bases respectively, with 7 bases between them. From germline, CDR1 is SGDLS and CDR2 YYNGEE. The CDR3 DNA follows: TGTGCCAGCAGCGTAGCCGGATCTCAGCCCCAGCATTTT. Residues: CASSVAGSQPQHF.

In this sample, this clone turned up once. The chain joins TRBV27 to TRBJ2-3; 7 nucleotides match TRBD1. The CDR3 sequence is 14 residues long. Germline V gene lookup returns CDR1 MNHEY and CDR2 SMNVEV (reference sequence). Trimming cost V 2 bases and J 6 bases; bases outside gene matches: 5. The CDR3 is CASSLRRTGDTQYF. The CDR3, as DNA: TGTGCCAGCAGTTTAAGACGGACAGGTGATACGCAGTATTTT.

The chain joins TRBV2 to TRBJ2-1, with TRBD2 matching over 8 bases. CDR3 length: 15 amino acids. In germline, CDR1 is SNHLY, CDR2 FYNNEI. Trimming cost V 6 bases and J 7 bases; bases outside gene matches: 11. CDR3 coding DNA: TGTGCCAGCAGCGGGTTCCGGACTAGCCAAAATGAGCAGTTCTTC. Its translation: CASSGFRTSQNEQFF.